A selection of T cell receptor beta chains follows, all from one sample in a study of T cells in localized non-small cell lung cancer. Produced via immunoSEQ multiplex PCR; TCRdb's table is partial and in-frame only. This table has about 11,000 clones, roughly 90% appearing once. The sample consisted of peripheral blood, taken before any cancer treatment. The receptors originated from a male donor older than 55 with stage III lung adenocarcinoma. Both conserved end residues are part of each CDR3. The D gene is left open where the match is weak. Clone sizes are given selectively: once, few, many, or a class where the clone is expanded.

>TRBJ1-1|once|TRBV2|TRBD1
CASSATGTGLGPDTEAFF
TGTGCCAGCAGTGCTACAGGGACAGGGCTAGGACCGGACACTGAAGCTTTCTTT
>TRBJ2-6|-|TRBV2|-
CASSELSGFGTSGANVLTF
TGTGCCAGCAGTGAACTGAGTGGGTTTGGGACCTCTGGGGCCAACGTCCTGACTTTC
>TRBJ1-3|-|TRBV7-6|-
CASSLVGGGSGNTIYF
TGTGCCAGCAGCTTAGTAGGGGGAGGCTCTGGAAACACCATATATTTT
>TRBJ2-5|-|TRBV7-2|-
CASSLGGNQKTQYF
TGTGCCAGCAGCTTAGGTGGCAACCAGAAGACCCAGTACTTC
>TRBJ2-2|-|TRBV11-1|TRBD2
CASRDPGLAVTGELFF
TGTGCCAGCAGAGATCCGGGACTAGCGGTCACCGGGGAGCTGTTTTTT
>TRBJ2-2|-|TRBV7-9|-
CASSLITGELFF
TGTGCCAGCAGCCTGATCACCGGGGAGCTGTTTTTT
>TRBJ2-7|-|TRBV5-1|-
CASSLEGSEQYF
TGCGCCAGCAGCTTGGAGGGAAGCGAGCAGTACTTC
>TRBJ2-7|-|TRBV7-8|TRBD1
CASSLGGLGQYF
TGTGCCAGCAGCCTAGGGGGCTTAGGGCAGTACTTC
>TRBJ1-3|-|TRBV6-1|TRBD1
CASTPGQGYTIYF
TGTGCCAGCACGCCGGGACAGGGCTACACCATATATTTT
>TRBJ2-5|-|TRBV5-1|TRBD2
CASSFGLAGLETQYF
TGCGCCAGCAGCTTCGGACTAGCGGGCCTAGAGACCCAGTACTTC
>TRBJ1-1|-|TRBV7-6|-
CASSLGTGNTEAFF
TGTGCCAGCAGCTTAGGTACGGGGAACACTGAAGCTTTCTTT
>TRBJ2-5|-|TRBV7-9|TRBD1
CASSLVTGGETQYF
TGTGCCAGCAGCTTAGTGACAGGGGGAGAGACCCAGTACTTC
>TRBJ1-3|-|TRBV28|-
CASSYSPGVSIYF
TGTGCCAGCAGTTACTCCCCAGGGGTCTCCATATATTTT
>TRBJ1-2|-|TRBV30|TRBD1
CALLQGGNYGYTF
TGTGCCTTACTACAGGGGGGGAACTATGGCTACACCTTC
>TRBJ2-3|-|TRBV5-4|TRBD2
CASSHGLASGTDTQYF
TGTGCCAGCAGCCATGGACTAGCTAGTGGCACAGATACGCAGTATTTT
>TRBJ2-6|-|TRBV19|-
CASSIGSGTGANVLTF
TGTGCCAGTAGTATAGGCTCAGGGACTGGGGCCAACGTCCTGACTTTC
>TRBJ2-7|-|TRBV28|-
CASSVRPPPYEQYF
TGTGCCAGCAGTGTACGTCCCCCTCCCTACGAGCAGTACTTC
>TRBJ2-5|-|TRBV7-2|TRBD2
CASSLHGEGKETQYF
TGTGCCAGCAGCCTTCATGGGGAGGGCAAAGAGACCCAGTACTTC
>TRBJ1-2|few|TRBV18|TRBD1
CASSPEGAKDYGYTF
TGTGCCAGCTCACCGGAGGGGGCTAAGGACTATGGCTACACCTTC
>TRBJ1-6|-|TRBV2|-
CASRDGLGNSPLHF
TGTGCCAGCAGGGACGGGTTAGGAAATTCACCCCTCCACTTT
>TRBJ2-3|-|TRBV7-2|-
CASSWGGEETQYF
TGTGCCAGCAGCTGGGGCGGGGAGGAGACGCAGTATTTT
>TRBJ2-1|-|TRBV29-1|-
CSYSGSLASSYNEQFF
TGCAGCTACTCGGGGTCCTTAGCCAGCTCCTACAATGAGCAGTTCTTC
>TRBJ2-2|-|TRBV30|-
CAWIGRGTEHTGELFF
TGTGCCTGGATAGGGAGGGGGACAGAACACACCGGGGAGCTGTTTTTT